Listed below are T cell receptor beta chains from one sample, sequenced in a study of blood T cell repertoires in COVID-19. This table comes from immunoSEQ multiplex PCR, and its TCRdb copy is limited to in-frame clones, with some not included. The table has 350,000 or so clones, 90% seen once. The sample comprised peripheral blood. These receptors all come from a man aged 18-30 years with active or convalescent COVID-19. Both conserved end residues are part of each CDR3. Some rows mark clone size as missing; the rest say once, few, many or name a class of expanded clone.

j_call | clone_size | v_call | cdr3_aa
TRBJ2-5 | - | TRBV2 | CASTTSGGVQETQYF
TRBJ1-1 | - | TRBV7-2 | CASSPFTEAFF
TRBJ1-2 | - | TRBV12-3/TRBV12-4 | CASSLLVKGYTF
TRBJ1-3 | - | TRBV6-6 | CASSSARVPSGNTIYF
TRBJ1-2 | - | TRBV28 | CASSSSGAYGYTF
TRBJ2-3 | once | TRBV4-2 | CASSQTPRSGGTTDTQYF
TRBJ2-7 | - | TRBV7-8 | CASSLAVLAYEQYF
TRBJ2-1 | - | TRBV19 | CASSRAPILSGSPNNEQFF
TRBJ2-7 | - | TRBV28 | CASSSPRGQYSYEQYF
TRBJ2-7 | - | TRBV27 | CASSSAGTRYEQYF
TRBJ2-7 | - | TRBV19 | CASSIQRGAGSYEQYF
TRBJ1-2 | - | TRBV29-1 | CSVAQGSANYGYTF
TRBJ1-1 | once | TRBV6-1 | CASSEAGQGSEAFF
TRBJ1-4 | - | TRBV4-3 | CASNQGAETNEKLFF
TRBJ2-3 | - | TRBV7-2 | CASSPPGLAGPSTDTQYF
TRBJ2-5 | - | TRBV28 | CASSLYLAGGPEETQYF
TRBJ1-5 | - | TRBV3-1/TRBV3-2 | CASYPSNQPQHF
TRBJ1-5 | - | TRBV19 | CASSSHDTEPSHSNQPQHF
TRBJ2-2 | - | TRBV6-5 | CASSYSAPGTGELFF